This T cell receptor beta chain emerged from a study of blood T cell repertoires in COVID-19. Study-level information: PBMCs, B-cell-depleted T cells, or T cells were the source of the cDNA or gDNA that made up the material.

Method: immunoSEQ multiplex PCR; TCRdb's copy keeps in-frame clones and lacks some. The sample lists just over 350,000 clones; about 88% were seen once. The germline gives CDR1 GTSNPN, CDR2 SVGIG (reference sequence). The CDR3 consists of 13 residues. V shed 0 bases and J shed 5 bases, with 10 bases lying between them. Participants spanned ages about 18 to 90 years and resided in around 25 US areas. The study assigned cohorts using participant-reported clinical history. Two negative PCRs, clearance, or symptom resolution were required of recovered Cohort 3 donors. Sequencing was done on a sample of PBMCs or T cells enriched from blood (not recorded which). This clonotype was obtained from a woman aged 30 to 39 who had recovered from COVID-19. This chain uses TRBV30 with TRBJ2-5; tentative D call: TRBD1 (5 bases). This chain's CDR3 is CAWSVRGVETQYF. CDR3 sequence (DNA): TGTGCCTGGAGTGTAAGGGGTGTGGAGACCCAGTACTTC.